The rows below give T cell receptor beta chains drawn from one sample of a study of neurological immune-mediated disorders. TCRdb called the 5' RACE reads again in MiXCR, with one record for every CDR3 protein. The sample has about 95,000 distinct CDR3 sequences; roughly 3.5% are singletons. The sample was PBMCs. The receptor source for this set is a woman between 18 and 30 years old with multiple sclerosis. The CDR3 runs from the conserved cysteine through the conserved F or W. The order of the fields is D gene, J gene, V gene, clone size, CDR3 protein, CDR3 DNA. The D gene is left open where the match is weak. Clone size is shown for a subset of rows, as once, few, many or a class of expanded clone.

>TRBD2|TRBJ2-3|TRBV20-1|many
CSAVAGIVDTQYF
TGCAGTGCTGTAGCGGGTATCGTAGATACGCAGTATTTT
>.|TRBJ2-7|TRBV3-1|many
CASSQHLGFPYEQYF
TGTGCCAGCAGCCAACACCTGGGATTCCCCTACGAGCAGTACTTC
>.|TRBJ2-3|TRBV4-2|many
CASSQTPGGTQYF
TGTGCCAGCAGCCAAACCCCTGGGGGTACGCAGTATTTT
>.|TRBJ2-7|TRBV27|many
CASGTPHYEQYF
TGTGCCAGCGGAACCCCGCACTACGAGCAGTACTTC
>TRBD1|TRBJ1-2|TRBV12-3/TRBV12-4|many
CASSSRGLGYGYTF
TGTGCCAGCAGTTCCAGGGGGCTAGGCTATGGCTACACCTTC
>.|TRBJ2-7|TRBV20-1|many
CSARDLSLYEQYF
TGCAGTGCTAGAGATTTATCCCTATACGAGCAGTACTTC
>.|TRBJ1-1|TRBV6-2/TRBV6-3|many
CASSYQDLRLMNTEAFF
TGTGCCAGCAGTTACCAAGACTTACGTTTAATGAACACTGAAGCTTTCTTT
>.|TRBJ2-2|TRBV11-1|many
CASSLDGATGSGELFF
TGTGCCAGCAGCTTAGACGGGGCCACCGGTAGCGGGGAGCTGTTTTTT
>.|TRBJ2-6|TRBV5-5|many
CASSYQSQGSGANVLTF
TGTGCCAGCAGCTACCAATCCCAGGGGTCTGGGGCCAACGTCCTGACTTTC
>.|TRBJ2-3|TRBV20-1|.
CSASVGDTQYF
TGCAGTGCTTCGGTGGGAGATACGCAGTATTTT
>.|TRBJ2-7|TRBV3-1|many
CASSQDLGGYEQYF
TGTGCCAGCAGCCAAGATTTGGGGGGCTACGAGCAGTACTTC
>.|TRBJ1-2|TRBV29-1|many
CSVDITGLGGYTF
TGCAGCGTCGACATAACAGGCCTCGGTGGCTACACCTTC
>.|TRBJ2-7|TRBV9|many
CASSVEVGYEQYF
TGTGCCAGCAGCGTAGAAGTCGGATACGAGCAGTACTTC
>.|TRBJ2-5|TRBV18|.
CASSPTGGETQYF
TGTGCCAGCTCACCGACTGGGGGAGAGACCCAGTACTTC
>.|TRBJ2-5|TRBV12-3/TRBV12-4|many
CASTPGQGGFETQYF
TGTGCCAGCACCCCCGGACAAGGCGGGTTTGAGACCCAGTACTTC
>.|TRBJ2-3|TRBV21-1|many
CASSGVTQYF
TGTGCCAGCAGCGGTGTTACGCAGTATTTT
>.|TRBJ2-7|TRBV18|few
CASSRYRDSYEQYF
TGTGCCAGCTCACGGTACCGGGATTCCTACGAGCAGTACTTC
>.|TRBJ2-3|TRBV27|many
CASSLSSGTQYF
TGTGCCAGCAGTTTATCGTCTGGTACGCAGTATTTT
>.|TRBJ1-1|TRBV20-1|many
CSARHRENTEAFF
TGCAGTGCTAGACACAGGGAGAACACTGAAGCTTTCTTT
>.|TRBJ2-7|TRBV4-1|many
CASSQDRGPEQYF
TGCGCCAGCAGCCAAGATCGGGGGCCTGAGCAGTACTTC
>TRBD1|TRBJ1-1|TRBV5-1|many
CASSGQGRSAFF
TGCGCCAGCAGCGGACAGGGGCGGTCGGCTTTCTTT
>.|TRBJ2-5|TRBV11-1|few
CASSFPGRVTTQYF
TGTGCCAGCAGCTTCCCGGGACGGGTAACGACCCAGTACTTC
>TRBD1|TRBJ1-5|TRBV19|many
CASSPDRDFGQPQHF
TGTGCCAGTAGTCCGGACAGGGATTTCGGTCAGCCCCAGCATTTT
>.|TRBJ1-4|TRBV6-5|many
CASRRTSWGLDEKLFF
TGTGCCAGCAGGCGGACCTCCTGGGGGTTGGATGAAAAACTGTTTTTT
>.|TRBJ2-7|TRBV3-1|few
CASSQDQFRYEQYF
TGTGCCAGCAGCCAAGACCAATTTCGCTACGAGCAGTACTTC
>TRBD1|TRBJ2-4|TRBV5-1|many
CASSLGLQGAGIQYF
TGCGCCAGCAGCTTGGGGTTGCAGGGGGCCGGCATTCAGTACTTC
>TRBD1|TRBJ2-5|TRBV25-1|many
CASSPRDRGGTQYF
TGTGCCAGCAGTCCACGGGACAGGGGTGGGACCCAGTACTTC
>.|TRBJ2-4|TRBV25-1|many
CASSEPDRMAKNIQYF
TGTGCCAGCAGTGAACCTGACAGGATGGCCAAAAACATTCAGTACTTC
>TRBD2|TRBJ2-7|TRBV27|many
CASSLRGSWYEQYF
TGTGCCAGCAGTTTACGCGGGAGTTGGTACGAGCAGTACTTC
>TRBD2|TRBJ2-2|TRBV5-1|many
CASSPQREQTGELFF
TGCGCCAGCAGCCCACAGCGGGAGCAAACCGGGGAGCTGTTTTTT
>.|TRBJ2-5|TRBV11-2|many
CASSQTVRAETQYF
TGTGCCAGCAGCCAGACCGTGAGAGCAGAGACCCAGTACTTC
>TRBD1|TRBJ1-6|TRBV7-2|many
CASSAGGFYNSPLHF
TGTGCCAGCAGCGCAGGGGGATTCTATAATTCACCCCTCCACTTT
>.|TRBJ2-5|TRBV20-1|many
CSAIFAGGETQYF
TGCAGCGCAATCTTCGCGGGCGGTGAGACCCAGTACTTC
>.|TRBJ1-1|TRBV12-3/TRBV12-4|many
CASSLSGAFF
TGTGCCAGCAGTTTGAGCGGGGCTTTCTTT
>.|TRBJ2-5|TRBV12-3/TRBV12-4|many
CASSLSETQYF
TGTGCCAGCAGTTTATCGGAGACCCAGTACTTC
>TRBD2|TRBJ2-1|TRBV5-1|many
CASSLPSGGENEQFF
TGCGCCAGCAGCCTTCCTAGCGGGGGGGAGAATGAGCAGTTCTTC
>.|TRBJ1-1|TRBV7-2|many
CASSPLGDTEAFF
TGTGCCAGCAGCCCCCTGGGGGACACTGAAGCTTTCTTT
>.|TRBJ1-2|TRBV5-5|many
CASSPGQDYRGYTF
TGTGCCAGCAGCCCTGGGCAGGATTATCGGGGCTACACCTTC
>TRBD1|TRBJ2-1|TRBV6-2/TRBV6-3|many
CASSPLRQGHNEQFF
TGTGCCAGCAGCCCCCTTCGACAGGGCCACAATGAGCAGTTCTTC
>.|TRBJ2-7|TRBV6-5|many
CASSLTGTTYEQYF
TGTGCCAGCTCTCTTACAGGGACTACCTACGAGCAGTACTTC
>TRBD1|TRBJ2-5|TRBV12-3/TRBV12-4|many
CASTCCQDRGETQYF
TGTGCCAGCACGTGCTGCCAGGACAGGGGAGAGACCCAGTACTTC
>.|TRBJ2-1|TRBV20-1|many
CSASPSGPHEQFF
TGCAGTGCTAGTCCCTCAGGGCCCCATGAGCAGTTCTTC
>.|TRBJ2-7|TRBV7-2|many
CASSLAGTASHEQYF
TGTGCCAGCAGCTTAGCCGGGACTGCGTCCCACGAGCAGTACTTC
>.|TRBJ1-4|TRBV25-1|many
CASSEYIAGPRTNEKLFF
TGTGCCAGCAGTGAATATATCGCCGGCCCCAGGACTAATGAAAAACTGTTTTTT
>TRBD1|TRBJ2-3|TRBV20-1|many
CSAYRTGSYADTQYF
TGCAGTGCTTACCGGACAGGTAGTTACGCGGATACGCAGTATTTT
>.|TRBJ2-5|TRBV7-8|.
CASSRTTTLHQETQYF
TGTGCCAGCAGCCGGACCACTACCCTTCACCAAGAGACCCAGTACTTC
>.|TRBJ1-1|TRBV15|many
CATSRDGRLNTEAFF
TGTGCCACCAGCAGAGATGGCCGTTTGAACACTGAAGCTTTCTTT
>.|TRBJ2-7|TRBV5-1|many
CASSSAPGAREQYF
TGCGCCAGCAGCTCGGCCCCGGGGGCTCGGGAGCAGTACTTC
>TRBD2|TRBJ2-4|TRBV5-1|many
CASSPEGLAPLAKNIQYF
TGCGCCAGCAGCCCCGAGGGACTAGCGCCACTAGCCAAAAACATTCAGTACTTC
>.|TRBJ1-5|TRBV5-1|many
CASSLGGVNQPQHF
TGCGCCAGCAGCTTGGGGGGTGTCAATCAGCCCCAGCATTTT
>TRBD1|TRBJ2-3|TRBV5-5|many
CASSGTGETDTQYF
TGTGCCAGCAGTGGGACAGGGGAGACAGATACGCAGTATTTT
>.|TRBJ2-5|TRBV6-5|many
CASSRQAQETQYF
TGTGCCAGCAGTCGACAGGCCCAAGAGACCCAGTACTTC
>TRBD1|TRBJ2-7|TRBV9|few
CASSVGGTGGRYEQYF
TGTGCCAGCAGCGTTGGGGGCACAGGGGGCAGGTACGAGCAGTACTTC
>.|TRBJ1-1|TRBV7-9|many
CASSPRWQGHTEAFF
TGTGCCAGCAGCCCCCGGTGGCAGGGGCACACTGAAGCTTTCTTT